This TCR beta chain was sequenced for a study of human T cells and chemical hapten exposure. Study-wide background: There were weekly diphenylcyclopropenone doses to the scalp for patients throughout the roughly 22-week study.

The library attached unique molecular identifiers to individual cDNA molecules. In the original workflow: Sequenced samples showed a median of 95,638 TCRs each, with counts running from around 20,000 to 690,000. MiXCR was run by TCRdb on the RACE reads, yielding one entry per CDR3 protein. The V and J calls and clone size are TCRdb's, not the authors'. The sample shows around 330,000 distinct CDR3 sequences, over 5% of them seen only once. General study findings and limits: Expanded TCRs formed significantly more large CDR3 similarity clusters than controls.

This clonotype came up a few times. Its antigen is not known. Looked up from germline, CDR1 is MGHRA and CDR2 is YSYEKL. The CDR3 sequence is 15 residues long. The V end lost 1 base, the J end lost 2 bases, and 9 bases lay between the germline ends. This sample's time point: pre-sensitization, week 0. Treatment given: therapeutic diphenylcyclopropenone sensitization with weekly scalp DPC. The sequence came from a woman between 18 and 30 years old with alopecia areata. Some clones in this sample may be carry-over from other donors' samples. The specimen was whole blood, collected in connection with sensitization to the hapten diphenylcyclopropenone (DPC). The gene calls are TRBV4-1 and TRBJ1-5; the D is unclear. This CDR3 is CASSQVLGGNQPQHF. CDR3 DNA sequence: TGCGCCAGCAGCCAAGTTTTGGGTGGCAATCAGCCCCAGCATTTT.